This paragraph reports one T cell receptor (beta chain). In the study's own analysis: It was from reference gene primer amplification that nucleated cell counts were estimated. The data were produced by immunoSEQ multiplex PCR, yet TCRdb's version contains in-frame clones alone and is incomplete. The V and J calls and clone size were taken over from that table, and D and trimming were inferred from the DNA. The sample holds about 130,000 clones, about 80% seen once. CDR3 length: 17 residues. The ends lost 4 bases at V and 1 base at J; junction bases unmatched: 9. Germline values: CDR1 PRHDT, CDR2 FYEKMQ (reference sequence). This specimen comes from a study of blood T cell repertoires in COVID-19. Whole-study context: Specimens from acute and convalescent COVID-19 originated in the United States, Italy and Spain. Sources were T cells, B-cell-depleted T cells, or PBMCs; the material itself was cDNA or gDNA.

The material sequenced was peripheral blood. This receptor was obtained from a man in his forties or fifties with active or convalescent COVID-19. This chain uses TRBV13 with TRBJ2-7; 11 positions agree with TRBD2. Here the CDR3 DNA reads TGTGCCAGCAGCTCTACACCGGGACTAGCGGTGTCCTACGAGCAGTACTTC. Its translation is CASSSTPGLAVSYEQYF. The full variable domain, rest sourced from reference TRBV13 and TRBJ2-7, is AAGVIQSPRHLIKEKRETATLKCYPIPRHDTVYWYQQGPGQDPQFLISFYEKMQSDKGSIPDRFSAQQFSDYHSELNMSSLELGDSALYFCASSSTPGLAVSYEQYFGPGTRLTVT.